These 6 T cell receptor beta chains were sequenced from one sample in a study of OX40 agonist ivuxolimab in advanced cancers. Sequencing used immunoSEQ multiplex PCR; TCRdb keeps in-frame clones, though not all of them. The data hold 70,000 to 90,000 clones, with approximately 91% observed a single time. Sequenced material: CD4+ or CD8+ T cells sorted from blood, taken in a trial of the OX40 agonist ivuxolimab. Source of these receptors: an adult with an advanced solid tumor such as melanoma, head and neck, liver or kidney cancer.

The V call is TRBV9, the J call TRBJ2-3; D is ambiguous. Between the trimmed V and J ends, which lost 0 bases and 4 bases, there was a span of 0 bases. This CDR3 contains 11 residues. The V gene's germline CDR1 is SGDLS and CDR2 YYNGEE. The CDR3 sequence: CASSVADTQYF. The CDR3 coding sequence is TGTGCCAGCAGCGTAGCAGATACGCAGTATTTT.

This chain links TRBV30 with TRBJ1-2; D is unresolved. V lost 2 bases and J 8 bases, leaving 9 bases between the germline ends. Germline CDR1 GTSNPN, CDR2 SVGIG (reference sequence). The CDR3 sequence is 11 residues long. The CDR3 region is CAWSTEGGYTF. As DNA, the CDR3 is TGTGCCTGGAGTACGGAGGGAGGCTACACCTTC. The complete variable domain, with remaining parts taken from reference TRBV30 and TRBJ1-2, reads SQTIHQWPATLVQPVGSPLSLECTVEGTSNPNLYWYRQAAGRGLQLLFYSVGIGQISSEVPQNLSASRPQDRQFILSSKKLLLSDSGFYLCAWSTEGGYTFGSGTRLTVV.

The chain has TRBV11-3 and TRBJ2-7; D is undetermined. V dropped 2 bases and J dropped 2 bases, with 10 bases sitting between them. Germline CDR1 is SGHNT and CDR2 is YENEEA. The CDR3 loop spans 14 amino acids. The CDR3 loop is CASSLSDGAYEQYF. The CDR3 DNA sequence: TGTGCCAGCAGCTTAAGCGATGGTGCCTACGAGCAGTACTTC. The full variable domain, its missing parts supplied by reference TRBV11-3 and TRBJ2-7, is EAGVVQSPRYKIIEKKQPVAFWCNPISGHNTLYWYLQNLGQGPELLIRYENEEAVDDSQLPKDRFSAERLKGVDSTLKIQPAELGDSAVYLCASSLSDGAYEQYFGPGTRLTVT.

In nucleotides, the CDR3 is TGTGCCAGCAGGGGACGGAGCTCTGGGGCCAACGTCCTGACTTTC. Protein sequence: CASRGRSSGANVLTF. The J gene is TRBJ2-6, the V gene TRBV7-9; D could derive from TRBD1 or TRBD2 (5 bases each). Trimming cost V 6 bases and J 0 bases, with 9 bases left between them. Per the germline V gene, CDR1 is SEHNR and CDR2 is FQNEAQ (reference sequence). The length of the CDR3 is 15 residues.

The V gene is TRBV6-6, the J gene TRBJ2-1, with 7 positions matching TRBD2. The CDR3 is 15 residues long. The J segment lost 8 bases and the V segment lost 2 bases, leaving 9 bases of the junction unmatched. Germline values: CDR1 MNHNY, CDR2 SVGAGI (reference sequence). The CDR3 reads CASSYGGSSPHEQFF. The DNA of the CDR3 is TGTGCCAGCAGTTACGGCGGGAGTTCCCCCCATGAGCAGTTCTTC.

The rearrangement uses TRBV5-1 and TRBJ2-7; tentatively, D is TRBD1 or TRBD2 (5 bases each). The CDR3 extends over 13 amino acids. Between the trimmed V and J ends, which lost 1 base and 7 bases, there was a span of 12 bases. Germline V gene sequence: CDR1 SGHRS, CDR2 YFSETQ. The CDR3 DNA is TGCGCCAGCAGCTTGCAGGGAACGGGAGAGCAGTACTTC. Its translation: CASSLQGTGEQYF. Full variable domain (missing parts from reference TRBV5-1 and TRBJ2-7): KAGVTQTPRYLIKTRGQQVTLSCSPISGHRSVSWYQQTPGQGLQFLFEYFSETQRNKGNFPGRFSGRQFSNSRSEMNVSTLELGDSALYLCASSLQGTGEQYFGPGTRLTVT.